The source of this TCR beta chain is a study of Ad26.COV2.S vaccination and SARS-CoV-2 variants (dated by TCRdb to about 2021). Regarding the research as a whole: Vaccine-arm donors came from COV1001, a multicentre, randomized, double-blind, placebo-controlled phase I-IIa trial of Ad26.COV2.S in healthy adults. Sequencing of the TCRbeta repertoire served to evaluate the specificity and breadth of SARS-CoV-2-reactive T cell receptors following Ad26.COV2.S vaccination. Participants in the trial were split at random into five groups of five each, receiving low-dose or high-dose Ad26.COV2.S once or twice, or else placebo on both occasions. A total of about 30 samples were included in the TCR-sequenced set, comprising about 20 Ad26.COV2.S vaccine recipients, 5 placebo recipients and 8 SARS-CoV-2 convalescent individuals. Investigators did not know the trial group allocation while performing experiments and assessing outcomes. Ad26.COV2.S was administered intramuscularly at a dose of 5x10^10 or 1x10^11 viral particles, either as one shot or as two shots given 56 days apart.

Worth noting for this clone: Its antigen is unknown. Per-nucleotide qualities are absent, and no much larger clonotype sits a single base away.

The sample's treatment or condition, from its label and the paper: 19 received Ad26.COV2.S at low or high dose, single or two shots; 5 received placebo; per-sample allocation not given. For vaccine and placebo recipients, repertoires were sequenced using samples collected on day 63 after the first injection. Cohort 1b enrolled around 24 adults aged 18-55 years at a single site in Boston, USA, between 29 July and 7 August 2020. As a vaccine, Ad26.COV2.S was a replication-incompetent adenovirus type 26 vector that expressed a prefusion-stabilized SARS-CoV-2 spike protein derived from the original Wuhan strain. Paper-wide results and their limitations: Higher spike-specific TCR breadth was observed in Ad26.COV2.S recipients than in placebo recipients (P = 0.0014). Vaccine and placebo recipients had similar non-spike TCR breadth, a finding consistent with the vaccine containing only spike. The study was not powered for comparison of responses between vaccine doses or regimens. After vaccination, spike-specific CD8+ and CD4+ T cell responses were reported to show substantial breadth. According to the authors, total T cell responses may have been underestimated by the TCR breadth and depth analyses.

The immunoSEQ Assay was used to sequence TCRbeta CDR3 regions. After extraction, genomic DNA underwent amplification by bias-controlled multiplex PCR, followed by high-throughput sequencing. The source study handled its data this way. To quantify the absolute abundance of every unique TCRbeta CDR3 region, sequences were collapsed and filtered. Usable DNA was measured by amplifying reference genes present in all nucleated cells, and TCRbeta template counts were normalized to that usable DNA to estimate T cell fraction. Repertoire TCRs were annotated as SARS-CoV-2-specific when V gene, CDR3 amino acid sequence and J gene were exactly matched to a known reactive TCR set. MIRA supplied the reference SARS-CoV-2 TCR set, which was filtered for enrichment in COVID-19-positive ImmuneCODE repertoires so that public or cross-reactive TCRs were removed. Using the MIRA antigens, annotated TCRs were further analysed by specific ORF or by position within an ORF. Breadth was defined as the number of annotated unique rearrangements divided by the total number of unique productive rearrangements, and depth was defined as the summed frequency of the annotated unique rearrangements. Two-sided Wilcoxon rank-sum tests were applied when comparing TCR breadth between groups. Drawn from immuneACCESS, this table holds only the in-frame rearrangements with V and J called that TCRdb kept. Clones are partly lost; checked studies trace under half to an unresolved V gene and leave the rest unexplained. From that table come the V and J calls and clone size; the DNA was used to work out D and trimming. The sample includes some 480,000 clones, with 87% observed a single time. Of the sample, around 13% is held by the ten largest clones.

Ends trimmed: V by 4 bases, J by 4 bases; bases unmatched to a gene: 4. From the germline V gene, CDR1 is SGHRS and CDR2 is YFSETQ. The CDR3 numbers 13 residues from cysteine through phenylalanine. Only the CDR3 region is kept as DNA, spanning 39 bases read in frame from base 1. The chain uses TRBV5-1 and TRBJ2-5; a stretch of 7 junction bases matches TRBD1. Sample: peripheral blood, taken in a trial of Ad26.COV2.S vaccine versus placebo. This TCR came from a person aged 18-65 years who received the Ad26.COV2.S COVID-19 vaccine or a placebo. Read as DNA, the sequence is TGCGCCAGCAGCGTAGGACAGGCAGAGACCCAGTACTTC. The translation is CASSVGQAETQYF.